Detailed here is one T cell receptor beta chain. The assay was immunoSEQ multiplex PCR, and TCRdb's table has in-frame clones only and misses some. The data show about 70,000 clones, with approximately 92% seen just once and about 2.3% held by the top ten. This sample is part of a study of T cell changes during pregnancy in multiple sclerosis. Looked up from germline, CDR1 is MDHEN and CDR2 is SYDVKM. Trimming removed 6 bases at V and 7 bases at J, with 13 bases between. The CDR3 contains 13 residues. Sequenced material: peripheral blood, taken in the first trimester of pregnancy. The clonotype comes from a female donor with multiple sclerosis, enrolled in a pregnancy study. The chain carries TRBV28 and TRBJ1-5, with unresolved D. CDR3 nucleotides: TGTGCCAGCAGCCCCATCCGGGGACAGCCCCAGCATTTT. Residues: CASSPIRGQPQHF.